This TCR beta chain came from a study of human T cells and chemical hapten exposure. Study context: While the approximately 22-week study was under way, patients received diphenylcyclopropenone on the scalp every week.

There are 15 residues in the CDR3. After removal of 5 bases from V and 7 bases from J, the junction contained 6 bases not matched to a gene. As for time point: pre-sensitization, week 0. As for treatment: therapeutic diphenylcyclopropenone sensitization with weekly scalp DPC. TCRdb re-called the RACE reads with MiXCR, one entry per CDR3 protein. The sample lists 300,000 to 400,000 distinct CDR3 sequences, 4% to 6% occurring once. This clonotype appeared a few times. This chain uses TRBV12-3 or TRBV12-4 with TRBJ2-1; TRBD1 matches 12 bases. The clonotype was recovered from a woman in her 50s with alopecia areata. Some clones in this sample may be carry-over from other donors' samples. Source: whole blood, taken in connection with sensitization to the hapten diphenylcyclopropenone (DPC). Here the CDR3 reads CASSGTGGSWNEQFF. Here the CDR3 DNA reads TGTGCCAGCAGTGGGACAGGGGGCTCATGGAATGAGCAGTTCTTC.